Listed below are T cell receptor beta chains from one sample, sequenced in a study of cytomegalovirus exposure and HLA in healthy donors. TCRdb keeps only in-frame clones here, not all; method: immunoSEQ multiplex PCR. The table shows 150,000 to 200,000 clones, with roughly 83% occurring only once. Material for sequencing was PBMCs. These receptors were collected from a woman in her late teens or twenties in good health and CMV-seronegative. Each CDR3 is given with its conserved first and last residue. The D gene is left open where the match is weak. Expanded clones get a size class; other rows say once, few or many, or leave the size out.

j_gene	abundance	v_gene	d_gene	CDR3nt	CDR3aa
TRBJ1-5	.	TRBV7-9	.	TGTGCCAGCAGCTCTGGAATCGTGGAGGGTCAGCCCCAGCATTTT	CASSSGIVEGQPQHF
TRBJ1-5	.	TRBV6-1	.	TGTGCCAGCAGTGATTGGCAGCGTTTGAATCAGCCCCAGCATTTT	CASSDWQRLNQPQHF
TRBJ2-7	.	TRBV5-1	.	TGCGCCAGCAGTGACATTCGCTCCTACGAGCAGTACTTC	CASSDIRSYEQYF
TRBJ2-3	.	TRBV6-5	TRBD2	TGTGCCAGCAGTTACTCTTGGGCGGGAGCGACAGATACGCAGTATTTT	CASSYSWAGATDTQYF
TRBJ1-4	.	TRBV5-1	TRBD1	TGCGCCAGCAGCCTTGTTTTGGGACAGGGGGGAAAACTGTTTTTT	CASSLVLGQGGKLFF
TRBJ2-1	.	TRBV5-1	TRBD2	TGCGCCAGCAGCTCTCGGGGGGTTTACTACAATGAGCAGTTCTTC	CASSSRGVYYNEQFF
TRBJ1-6	.	TRBV30	TRBD1	TGTGCCTGGAGTGACGACAGGGGCTCACCCCTCCACTTT	CAWSDDRGSPLHF
TRBJ1-2	few	TRBV9	TRBD1	TGTGCCAGCAGCGGAGAGCCGGACAGGGGGCGAGTAAGCGGCTATGGCTACACCTTC	CASSGEPDRGRVSGYGYTF
TRBJ2-2	.	TRBV19	TRBD1	TGTGCCAGTAGTATAAAAGGACAGGGTTCCCGGGAGCTGTTTTTT	CASSIKGQGSRELFF
TRBJ1-5	few	TRBV4-1	.	TGCGCCAGCAGCCAAGTTCCGGTGGATCAGCCCCAGCATTTT	CASSQVPVDQPQHF
TRBJ2-3	.	TRBV5-1	.	TGCGCCAGCAGTACTAGCACAGATACGCAGTATTTT	CASSTSTDTQYF
TRBJ1-6	few	TRBV11-2	.	TGTGCCAGCAGCCTCCCCGGCGGTATCGGTTCACCCCTCCACTTT	CASSLPGGIGSPLHF
TRBJ1-5	.	TRBV6-1	TRBD1	TGTGCCAGCAGTGATACCGGACAGGGGGCTAGGAGCAATCAGCCCCAGCATTTT	CASSDTGQGARSNQPQHF
TRBJ2-1	.	TRBV9	TRBD1	TGTGCCAGCACCCGCCAGGACAGGGGCTCATCCTACAATGAGCAGTTCTTC	CASTRQDRGSSYNEQFF
TRBJ1-1	.	TRBV7-3	.	TGTGCCAGCAGCTTAGGGAGGGAGTATGAAGCTTTCTTT	CASSLGREYEAFF
TRBJ2-1	.	TRBV4-1	TRBD2	TGCGCCAGCAGCTTCGGACTAGCGGGATCCTACAATGAGCAGTTCTTC	CASSFGLAGSYNEQFF
TRBJ2-5	.	TRBV4-1	.	TGCGCCAGCAGCCAAGATGCAGGGTGGGAGACCCAGTACTTC	CASSQDAGWETQYF